The clone carrying this T cell receptor beta chain came up many times. This record comes from a study of kidney transplant recipient with SARS-CoV-2 infection. TCRdb re-called the reads with MiXCR, one entry per CDR3 protein. The table shows 200,000 to 300,000 distinct CDR3 sequences, with roughly 26% occurring only once. V was cut by 0 bases and J by 3 bases, with 13 bases left in between. Germline V lookup: CDR1 SGHRS, CDR2 YFSETQ. This CDR3 contains 15 residues. The starting material was a blood sample, obtained at baseline and between days 110 and 120 from a kidney transplant recipient. This sequence was found in a male patient aged 25-45 years who had COVID-19 and was a kidney transplant recipient. A share of the T cells may be of graft donor origin. The J gene is TRBJ2-7, the V gene TRBV5-1; tentatively, D is TRBD2 (6 bases). The chain's CDR3 is CASSLAPGSGYEQYF. The CDR3 region has the DNA TGCGCCAGCAGCTTGGCCCCGGGTAGCGGCTACGAGCAGTACTTC.